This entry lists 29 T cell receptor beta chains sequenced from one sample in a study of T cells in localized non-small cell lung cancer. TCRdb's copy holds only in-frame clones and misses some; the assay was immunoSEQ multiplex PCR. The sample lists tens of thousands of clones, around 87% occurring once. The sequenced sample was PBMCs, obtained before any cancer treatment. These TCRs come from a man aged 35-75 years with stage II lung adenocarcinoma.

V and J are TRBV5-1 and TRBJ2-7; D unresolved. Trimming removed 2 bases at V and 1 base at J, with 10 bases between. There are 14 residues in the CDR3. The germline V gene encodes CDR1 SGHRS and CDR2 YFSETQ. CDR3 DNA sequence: TGCGCCAGCAGCTTCGGCGGACCTTCCTACGAGCAGTACTTC. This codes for CASSFGGPSYEQYF.

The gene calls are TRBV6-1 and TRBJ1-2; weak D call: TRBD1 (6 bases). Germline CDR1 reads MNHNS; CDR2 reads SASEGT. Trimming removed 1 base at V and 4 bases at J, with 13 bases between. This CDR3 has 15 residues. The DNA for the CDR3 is TGTGCCAGCAGTGAAGAGGAGGGGGGGGGCTATGGCTACACCTTC. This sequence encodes CASSEEEGGGYGYTF.

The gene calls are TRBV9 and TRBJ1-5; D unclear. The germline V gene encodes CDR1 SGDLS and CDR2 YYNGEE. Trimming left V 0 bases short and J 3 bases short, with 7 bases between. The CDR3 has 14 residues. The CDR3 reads CASSVEPPNQPQHF. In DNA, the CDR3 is TGTGCCAGCAGCGTAGAACCCCCCAATCAGCCCCAGCATTTT. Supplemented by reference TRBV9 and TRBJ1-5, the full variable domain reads DSGVTQTPKHLITATGQRVTLRCSPRSGDLSVYWYQQSLDQGLQFLIQYYNGEERAKGNILERFSAQQFPDLHSELNLSSLELGDSALYFCASSVEPPNQPQHFGDGTRLSIL.

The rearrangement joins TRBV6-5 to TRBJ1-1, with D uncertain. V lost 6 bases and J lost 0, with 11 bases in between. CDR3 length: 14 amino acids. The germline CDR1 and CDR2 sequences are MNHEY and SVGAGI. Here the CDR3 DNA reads TGTGCCAGCAGCTTACACCTAATGAACACTGAAGCTTTCTTT. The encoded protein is CASSLHLMNTEAFF.

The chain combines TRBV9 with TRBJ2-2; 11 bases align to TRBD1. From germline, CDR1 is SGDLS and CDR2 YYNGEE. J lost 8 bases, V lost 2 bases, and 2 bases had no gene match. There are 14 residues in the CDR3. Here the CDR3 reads CASSVGQGAGELFF. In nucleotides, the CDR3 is TGTGCCAGCAGCGTCGGACAGGGGGCTGGGGAGCTGTTTTTT.

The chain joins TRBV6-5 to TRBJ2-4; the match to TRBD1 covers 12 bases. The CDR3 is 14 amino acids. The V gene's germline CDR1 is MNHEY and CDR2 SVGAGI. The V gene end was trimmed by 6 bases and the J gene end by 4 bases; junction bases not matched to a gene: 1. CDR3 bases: TGTGCCAGCAGGGGACAGGGGGCTAAAAACATTCAGTACTTC. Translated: CASRGQGAKNIQYF.

CDR3 in amino acids: CASTQGVGSNQPQHF. CDR3 in DNA: TGTGCCAGCACCCAAGGTGTGGGCAGCAATCAGCCCCAGCATTTT. V is TRBV21-1 and J is TRBJ1-5; TRBD1 is the table's D call, not checked against the DNA. TRBV21-1 is noted as a pseudogene. The CDR3 length is 15 residues.

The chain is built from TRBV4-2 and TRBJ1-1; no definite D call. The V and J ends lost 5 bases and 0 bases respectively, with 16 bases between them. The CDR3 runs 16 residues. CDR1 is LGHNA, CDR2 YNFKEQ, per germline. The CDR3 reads CASSLTAGRVNTEAFF. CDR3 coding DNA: TGTGCCAGCAGCTTAACCGCCGGGAGGGTGAACACTGAAGCTTTCTTT.

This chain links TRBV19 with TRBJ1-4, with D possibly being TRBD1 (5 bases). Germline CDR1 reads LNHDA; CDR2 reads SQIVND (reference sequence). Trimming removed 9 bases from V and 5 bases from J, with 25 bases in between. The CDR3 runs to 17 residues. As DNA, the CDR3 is TGTGCCAGCACCCATGGGGCAGGGCGCGATTACAATGAAAAACTGTTTTTT. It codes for CASTHGAGRDYNEKLFF.

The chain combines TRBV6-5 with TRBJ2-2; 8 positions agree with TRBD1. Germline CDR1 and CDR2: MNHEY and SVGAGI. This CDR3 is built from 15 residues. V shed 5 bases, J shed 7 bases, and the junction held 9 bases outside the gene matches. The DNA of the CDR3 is TGTGCCAGCAGTCCCGGGACAGGCAGAGACGGGGAGCTGTTTTTT. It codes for CASSPGTGRDGELFF.

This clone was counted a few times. DNA for the CDR3: TGCAGTGCCGACAAACAGGGGGGCTACACCTTC. Translated, it gives CSADKQGGYTF. V and J are TRBV20-1 and TRBJ1-2, with 7 bases fitting TRBD1. The ends lost 6 bases at V and 8 bases at J; junction bases unmatched: 6. This CDR3 has 11 amino acids. Germline CDR1 reads DFQATT; CDR2 reads SNEGSKA (reference sequence).

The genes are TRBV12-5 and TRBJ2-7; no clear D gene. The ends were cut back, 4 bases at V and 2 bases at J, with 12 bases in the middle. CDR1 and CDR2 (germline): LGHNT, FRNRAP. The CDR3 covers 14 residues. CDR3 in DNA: TGTGCTAGTGGTTCGACGTCCTACGCCTACGAGCAGTACTTC. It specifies CASGSTSYAYEQYF.

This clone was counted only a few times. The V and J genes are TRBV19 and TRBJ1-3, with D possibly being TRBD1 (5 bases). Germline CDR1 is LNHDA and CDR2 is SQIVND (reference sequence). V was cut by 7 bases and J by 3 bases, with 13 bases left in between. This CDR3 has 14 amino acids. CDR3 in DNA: TGTGCCAGTACCGTCGGGGCGGGTGGAAACACCATATATTTT. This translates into CASTVGAGGNTIYF. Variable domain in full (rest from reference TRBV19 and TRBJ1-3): DGGITQSPKYLFRKEGQNVTLSCEQNLNHDAMYWYRQDPGQGLRLIYYSQIVNDFQKGDIAEGYSVSREKKESFPLTVTSAQKNPTAFYLCASTVGAGGNTIYFGEGSWLTVV.

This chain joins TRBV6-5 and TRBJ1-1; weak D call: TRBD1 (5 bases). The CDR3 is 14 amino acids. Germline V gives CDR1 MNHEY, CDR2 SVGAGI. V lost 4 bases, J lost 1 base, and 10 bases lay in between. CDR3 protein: CASSFLQGNTEAFF. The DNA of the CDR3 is TGTGCCAGCAGTTTTCTTCAGGGGAACACTGAAGCTTTCTTT.

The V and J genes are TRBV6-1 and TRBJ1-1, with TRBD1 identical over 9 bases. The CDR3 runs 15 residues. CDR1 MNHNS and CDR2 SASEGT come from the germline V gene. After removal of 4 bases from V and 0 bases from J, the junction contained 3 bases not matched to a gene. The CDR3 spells CASSGTGVLNTEAFF. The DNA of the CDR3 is TGTGCCAGCAGTGGGACAGGGGTCTTGAACACTGAAGCTTTCTTT.

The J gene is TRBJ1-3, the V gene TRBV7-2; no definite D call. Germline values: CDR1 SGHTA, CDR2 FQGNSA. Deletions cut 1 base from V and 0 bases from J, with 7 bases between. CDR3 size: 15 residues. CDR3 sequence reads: CASSLGAASGNTIYF. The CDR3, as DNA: TGTGCCAGCAGCTTAGGAGCCGCCTCTGGAAACACCATATATTTT.

CDR3 in amino acids: CASSPGLRKNTEAFF. In DNA, the CDR3 is TGTGCCAGCTCACCAGGTTTACGGAAGAACACTGAAGCTTTCTTT. The chain employs TRBV18 and TRBJ1-1; no firm D call. Trimming shortened V by 2 bases and J by 1 base, and 11 bases separated the two germline ends. This CDR3 contains 15 residues. Germline loops: CDR1 KGHSH, CDR2 LQKENI.

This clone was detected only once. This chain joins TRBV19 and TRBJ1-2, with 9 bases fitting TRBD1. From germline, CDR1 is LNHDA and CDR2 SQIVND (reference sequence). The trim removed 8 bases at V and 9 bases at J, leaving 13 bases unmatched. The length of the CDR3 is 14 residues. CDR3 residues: CASQPGQGPYRYTF. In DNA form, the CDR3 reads TGTGCCAGTCAACCGGGACAGGGCCCTTATCGCTACACCTTC.

In DNA form, the CDR3 reads TGTGCCATCAGTAAACAGGGTTCCGACGAAGCTTTCTTT. Encoded protein: CAISKQGSDEAFF. This chain uses TRBV10-3 with TRBJ1-1, with a weak D call TRBD1 (6 bases). V lost 5 bases and J 8 bases, leaving 15 bases between the germline ends. CDR3 length: 13 amino acids. Germline V gene lookup returns CDR1 ENHRY and CDR2 SYGVKD.

In nucleotides, the CDR3 is TGCGCCAGCAGTCCCGGGACAGGGATGGATGGCTACACCTTC. It translates to CASSPGTGMDGYTF. The chain recombines TRBV5-1 with TRBJ1-2, with 9 bases aligning to TRBD1. The V and J ends lost 5 bases and 6 bases, in that order; junction bases with no gene match: 8. CDR3 size: 14 residues. The germline V gene has CDR1 SGHRS and CDR2 YFSETQ.

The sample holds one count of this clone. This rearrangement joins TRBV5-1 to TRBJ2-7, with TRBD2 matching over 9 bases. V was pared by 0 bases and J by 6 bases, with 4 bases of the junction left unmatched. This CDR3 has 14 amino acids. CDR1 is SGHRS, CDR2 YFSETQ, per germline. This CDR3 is CASSLEAGGIEQYF. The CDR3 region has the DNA TGCGCCAGCAGCTTGGAGGCGGGAGGGATCGAGCAGTACTTC.

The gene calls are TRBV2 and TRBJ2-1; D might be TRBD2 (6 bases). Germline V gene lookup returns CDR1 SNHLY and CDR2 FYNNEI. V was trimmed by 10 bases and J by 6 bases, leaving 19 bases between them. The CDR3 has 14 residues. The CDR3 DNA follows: TGTGCCATTACAGATTCGGGGGTACTCAATGAGCAGTTCTTC. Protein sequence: CAITDSGVLNEQFF.

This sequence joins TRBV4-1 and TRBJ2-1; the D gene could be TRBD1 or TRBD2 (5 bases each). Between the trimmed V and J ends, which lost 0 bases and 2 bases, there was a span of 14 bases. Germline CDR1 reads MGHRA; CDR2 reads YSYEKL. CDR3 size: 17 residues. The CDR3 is CASSQEPGTSTYNEQFF. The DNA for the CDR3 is TGCGCCAGCAGCCAAGAACCCGGGACGTCGACCTACAATGAGCAGTTCTTC.

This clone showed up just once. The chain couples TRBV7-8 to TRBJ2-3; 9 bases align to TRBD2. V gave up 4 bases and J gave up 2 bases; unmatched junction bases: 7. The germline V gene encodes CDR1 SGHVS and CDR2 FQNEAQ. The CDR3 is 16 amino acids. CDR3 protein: CASSSTSGLPTDTQYF. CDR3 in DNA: TGTGCCAGCAGCTCAACTAGCGGGTTACCCACAGATACGCAGTATTTT.

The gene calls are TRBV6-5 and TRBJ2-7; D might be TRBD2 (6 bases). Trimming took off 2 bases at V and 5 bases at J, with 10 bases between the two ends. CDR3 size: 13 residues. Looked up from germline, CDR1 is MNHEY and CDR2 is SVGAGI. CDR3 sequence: CASSYRREHEQYF. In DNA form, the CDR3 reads TGTGCCAGCAGTTACAGGAGGGAGCACGAGCAGTACTTC.

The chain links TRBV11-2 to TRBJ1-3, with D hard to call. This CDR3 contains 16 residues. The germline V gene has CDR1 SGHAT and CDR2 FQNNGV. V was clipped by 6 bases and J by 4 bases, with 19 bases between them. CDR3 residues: CASRAQRSLSGNTIYF. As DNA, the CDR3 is TGTGCCAGCAGGGCTCAAAGGAGCCTTTCAGGAAACACCATATATTTT.

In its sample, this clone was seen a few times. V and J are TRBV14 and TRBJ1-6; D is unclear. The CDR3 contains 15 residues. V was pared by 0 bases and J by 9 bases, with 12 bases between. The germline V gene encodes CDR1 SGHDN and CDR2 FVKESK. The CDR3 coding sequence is TGTGCCAGCAGCCAAGATCCGGGTGCTGGTTCACCCCTCCACTTT. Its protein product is CASSQDPGAGSPLHF.

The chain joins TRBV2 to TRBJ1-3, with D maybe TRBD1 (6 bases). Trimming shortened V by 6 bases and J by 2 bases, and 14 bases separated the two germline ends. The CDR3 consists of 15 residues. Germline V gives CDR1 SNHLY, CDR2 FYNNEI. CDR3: CASRAGAPAGNTIYF. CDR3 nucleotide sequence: TGTGCCAGCAGAGCAGGGGCTCCCGCTGGAAACACCATATATTTT.

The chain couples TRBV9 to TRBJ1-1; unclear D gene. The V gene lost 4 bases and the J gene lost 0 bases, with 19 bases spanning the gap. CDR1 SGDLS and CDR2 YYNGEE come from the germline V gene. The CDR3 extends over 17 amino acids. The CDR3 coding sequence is TGTGCCAGCAGCCCTTGGGGTGGGGTCGGTATGAACACTGAAGCTTTCTTT. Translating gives CASSPWGGVGMNTEAFF.